Listed here is a single T cell receptor (beta chain). The source of the sample is a study of blood T cell repertoires in COVID-19. Only in-frame clones appear in the TCRdb table, and some are missing; sequencing was by immunoSEQ multiplex PCR. The sample includes about 150,000 clones, roughly 80% seen only once; the top ten take approximately 0.5%. The CDR3 loop spans 16 amino acids. Trimming took off 7 bases at V and 9 bases at J, with 25 bases between the two ends. Germline assignment: CDR1 LNHDA and CDR2 SQIVND (reference sequence). The TCR comes from a man in his fifties or sixties with acute or convalescent COVID-19. The chain is built from TRBV19 and TRBJ2-1; possibly TRBD1 for D (6 bases). The sample taken for sequencing was peripheral blood. This CDR3 is CASTATGHPQRSEQFF. In DNA form, the CDR3 reads TGTGCCAGTACCGCTACGGGACACCCTCAGAGGAGTGAGCAGTTCTTC.